Listed here are 18 T cell receptor beta chains from one sample, sequenced in a study of CD8 T cells in ankylosing spondylitis (dated 2017 in TCRdb). Library generation was performed with 5' RACE. Sequencing took place on an Illumina HiSeq 2500. TCRdb itself trimmed the public reads at Q25 with fastp, ran MiXCR and retained productive beta chains. Each CDR3 protein appears once, grouped with its most common genes and DNA. The sample table records a few hundred thousand distinct CDR3 sequences; 11% of these occur just once. Clones ranked in the top ten supply about 10% of the sample. Sample: blood, either unsorted or a sorted T cell fraction (not recorded which). The source of these receptors is a female donor with ankylosing spondylitis or in good health (not recorded which).

The rearrangement uses TRBV20-1 and TRBJ1-5; 10 bases map to TRBD1. Germline-derived CDR1 and CDR2 are DFQATT and SNEGSKA (reference sequence). With 0 bases clipped from V and 4 bases from J, the junction kept 9 bases outside the gene matches. The CDR3 consists of 17 residues. The CDR3 region is CSARDEWTGGPNQPQHF. DNA for the CDR3: TGCAGTGCTAGAGATGAGTGGACAGGGGGACCTAATCAGCCCCAGCATTTT.

The V gene is TRBV5-1, the J gene TRBJ2-1, with D hard to call. The CDR3 is made up of 17 amino acids. Germline V lookup: CDR1 SGHRS, CDR2 YFSETQ. V was pared by 4 bases and J by 1 base, with 18 bases between. CDR3 nucleotides: TGCGCCAGCAGCCTAACGTCAACTCCGAGATCCTACAATGAGCAGTTCTTC. This codes for CASSLTSTPRSYNEQFF.

This clonotype was picked up many times. This chain joins TRBV20-1 and TRBJ2-2, with 13 bases lining up with TRBD2. The V gene end was trimmed by 6 bases and the J gene end by 6 bases; junction bases not matched to a gene: 4. The CDR3 has 14 residues. Per germline, CDR1 DFQATT and CDR2 SNEGSKA (reference sequence). CDR3 DNA: TGCAGTGCCTCACTAGCGGGAGGGTCCGGGGAGCTGTTTTTT. Its translation is CSASLAGGSGELFF.

The chain combines TRBV12-3 or TRBV12-4 with TRBJ1-6, with 10 nucleotides matching TRBD1. This CDR3 has 14 amino acids. V was pared by 4 bases and J by 9 bases, with 3 bases of the junction left unmatched. CDR3 sequence (DNA): TGTGCCAGCAGTTGGGACAGGGGCGGTTCACCCCTCCACTTT. Translated, it gives CASSWDRGGSPLHF.

CDR3 DNA sequence: TGTGCCAGCGAAACAGGGATAAACTCCTACGAGCAGTACTTC. Protein sequence: CASETGINSYEQYF. This chain connects TRBV7-9 to TRBJ2-7, with D possibly TRBD1 on 6 matching bases. The V gene's germline CDR1 is SEHNR and CDR2 FQNEAQ (reference sequence). The length of the CDR3 is 14 residues. V gave up 8 bases and J gave up 0 bases, with 14 bases separating them.

In this sample, this clonotype turned up a few times. The V gene is TRBV2, the J gene TRBJ2-2, with TRBD1 matching over 7 bases. The CDR3 consists of 14 residues. Germline V gene sequence: CDR1 SNHLY, CDR2 FYNNEI. The V gene end was trimmed by 5 bases and the J gene end by 2 bases; junction bases not matched to a gene: 2. The CDR3 bases are TGTGCCAGCAGTAGAGGGGGCAACACCGGGGAGCTGTTTTTT. This sequence encodes CASSRGGNTGELFF. The full variable domain, with the rest looked up from reference TRBV2 and TRBJ2-2, is EPEVTQTPSHQVTQMGQEVILRCVPISNHLYFYWYRQILGQKVEFLVSFYNNEISEKSEIFDDQFSVERPDGSNFTLKIRSTKLEDSAMYFCASSRGGNTGELFFGEGSRLTVL.

This clonotype was counted many times. The CDR3 reads CASSLTSGVPWNEQFF. The CDR3 region has the DNA TGTGCCAGCAGCTTAACTAGCGGGGTGCCGTGGAATGAGCAGTTCTTC. The chain has TRBV7-2 and TRBJ2-1, with 10 bases that match TRBD2. This CDR3 is built from 16 residues. The V and J ends lost 2 bases and 7 bases, in that order; junction bases with no gene match: 8. Germline V gene data show CDR1 as SGHTA and CDR2 as FQGNSA.

V gene TRBV7-8 combines with J gene TRBJ2-2; D not resolved. Germline-derived CDR1 and CDR2 are SGHVS and FQNEAQ. With 5 bases removed from V and 3 bases from J, the gap between germline ends came to 10 bases. CDR3 length: 14 amino acids. DNA of the CDR3: TGTGCCAGCAGCCAACCGACGGACACCGGGGAGCTGTTTTTT. It codes for CASSQPTDTGELFF.

J is TRBJ2-2 and V is TRBV10-3; 7 bases fit TRBD2. Germline CDR1 ENHRY, CDR2 SYGVKD. Unmatched junction bases numbered 12, after V lost 8 bases and J lost 6 bases. The CDR3 length is 15 residues. The CDR3 is CAIGVGLAASGELFF. The CDR3 DNA reads TGTGCCATCGGCGTTGGGCTAGCGGCCTCCGGGGAGCTGTTTTTT.

This clonotype was observed at least ten times. CDR3 amino acids: CASKGKYSSNQPQHF. In DNA, the CDR3 is TGTGCCAGCAAGGGGAAGTATTCGAGCAATCAGCCCCAGCATTTT. The chain is built from TRBV28 and TRBJ1-5, with D perhaps TRBD1 (5 bases). V lost 7 bases, J lost 1 base, and 14 bases lay in between. CDR3 length equals 15 residues. CDR1 and CDR2 (germline): MDHEN, SYDVKM.

The sample holds many counts of this clonotype. V gene TRBV6-5 combines with J gene TRBJ2-3; D remains ambiguous. CDR1 is MNHEY and CDR2 is SVGAGI in the germline V gene. This CDR3 has 11 amino acids. V was clipped by 6 bases and J by 5 bases, with 6 bases between them. CDR3 sequence reads: CASSNVDTQYF. In DNA, the CDR3 is TGTGCCAGCAGCAACGTAGATACGCAGTATTTT.

This clonotype has just a few counts. The J gene is TRBJ1-5, the V gene TRBV20-1; the D is unclear. The germline V gene encodes CDR1 DFQATT and CDR2 SNEGSKA (reference sequence). Trimming pared 7 bases from V and 0 bases from J, leaving 16 bases between. CDR3 size: 15 residues. CDR3 sequence reads: CSVGKAANSNQPQHF. CDR3 nucleotide sequence: TGCAGTGTCGGTAAGGCCGCTAATAGCAATCAGCCCCAGCATTTT.

There are many counts of this clonotype. The CDR3 region has the DNA TGCAGTGCTAGGCCGGGACACAACACCGGGGAGCTGTTTTTT. This translates into CSARPGHNTGELFF. The V and J genes are TRBV20-1 and TRBJ2-2; maybe TRBD1 (6 bases). This CDR3 comprises 14 residues. V lost 3 bases to trimming and J lost 2 bases, with 10 bases between them. CDR1 is DFQATT, CDR2 SNEGSKA, per germline (reference sequence).

There are many counts of this clonotype. The chain uses TRBV24-1 and TRBJ1-5; the D gene is possibly TRBD1 (5 bases). The CDR3 length is 15 residues. Trimming cost V 4 bases and J 4 bases, with 13 bases left between them. Germline CDR1 and CDR2: KGHDR and SFDVKD. The CDR3 spells CATSDSGFWNQPQHF. The CDR3 DNA follows: TGTGCCACCAGTGACTCAGGGTTTTGGAATCAGCCCCAGCATTTT.

This clonotype was picked up many times. This chain connects TRBV24-1 to TRBJ2-2; perhaps TRBD1 as D (5 bases). The CDR3 totals 16 residues. Per the germline V gene, CDR1 is KGHDR and CDR2 is SFDVKD. V dropped 5 bases and J dropped 2 bases, with 14 bases sitting between them. The CDR3, as DNA: TGTGCCACCAGTGTTCCAGGACAACTTAACACCGGGGAGCTGTTTTTT. It is translated as CATSVPGQLNTGELFF.

This chain links TRBV20-1 with TRBJ2-5, with D perhaps TRBD1 or TRBD2 (7 bases each). V lost 6 bases to trimming and J lost 9 bases, with 20 bases between them. The germline V gene encodes CDR1 DFQATT and CDR2 SNEGSKA (reference sequence). The CDR3 consists of 13 residues. The CDR3 spells CSARGGAKVSQYF. The CDR3 DNA follows: TGCAGTGCCAGGGGGGGGGCGAAGGTGTCCCAGTACTTC.

The V gene is TRBV28, the J gene TRBJ1-2; D gene ambiguous. The CDR3 is 13 amino acids. The germline V gene has CDR1 MDHEN and CDR2 SYDVKM. The V end was cut by 5 bases, the J end by 12 bases, with 19 bases between. The CDR3 loop reads CASSQVWSEGDTF. In DNA, the CDR3 is TGTGCCAGCAGTCAGGTCTGGTCGGAAGGCGACACCTTC.

As regards this clonotype: This may be a read error, as it is one base from a much larger clone. This sequence joins TRBV12-3 or TRBV12-4 and TRBJ1-1, with 7 bases identical to TRBD1. The length of the CDR3 is 15 residues. CDR3 amino acids: CARSLSPGGNTEAFF. The CDR3, as DNA: TGTGCCAGAAGTTTATCCCCAGGGGGGAACACTGAAGCTTTCTTT.